In this sample, the clone carrying this TCR beta chain turned up many times. The antigen is undetermined. The time point denotes: sample taken at primary tumor resection. The input material, whole RNA from tumor, nontumor lung or frozen PBMC, was sequenced unsorted. The 65 or so donors had untreated early-stage non-small cell lung cancer. This record belongs to a study of spatial heterogeneity in lung cancer. Study-level findings and limits: Blood showed ubiquitous tumor TCRs more often at resection than at routine follow-up.

The study tagged each TCR cDNA molecule with a unique molecular identifier. TCRdb itself ran the 5' RACE reads through MiXCR, one entry per CDR3 protein. This sample has about 44,000 distinct CDR3 sequences; roughly 13% occur once, and the top ten carry 50% to 70%. Germline values: CDR1 SGHRS, CDR2 YFSETQ. The ends were cut back, 3 bases at V and 8 bases at J, with 12 bases in the middle. The CDR3 runs to 13 residues. The chain recombines TRBV5-1 with TRBJ2-1, with TRBD1 as a possible D gene (6 bases). This TCR came from a male donor with early-stage non-small cell lung cancer. The material was PBMCs, obtained at surgery. The CDR3 DNA reads as TGCGCCAGCAGCTCACAGGGTTCGGATGAGCAGTTCTTC. Its protein is CASSSQGSDEQFF.